This T cell receptor beta chain originates from a study of shared clonotypes between healthy human individuals. Study information: The people who gave samples were two women and a few men aged 18 to 49.

Study observations and caveats: There were few donors, and this limited the genetic and exposure-history diversity represented. An expected dependence of interdonor clonotype sharing on sequencing depth was noted.

Healthy HIV-negative adults without recent acute infections or vaccinations served as donors. As for this clone: Its matching antigen is unknown.

Sequenced by immunoSEQ multiplex PCR; TCRdb stores in-frame clones only, minus some. This sample has 450,000 to 500,000 clones; about 85% occur once, and the top ten carry over 9.5%. V shed 4 bases, J shed 10 bases, and the junction held 5 bases outside the gene matches. Germline V lookup: CDR1 MNHNY, CDR2 SVGAGI (reference sequence). The length of the CDR3 is 13 residues. The material sequenced was PBMCs. This clonotype originated in a woman in her forties in good health. Some clones in this sample may be carry-over from other donors' samples. This chain connects TRBV6-6 to TRBJ1-1; TRBD1 matches 11 bases. The CDR3 coding sequence is TGTGCCAGCAGTTTTGGGACAGGGGGTGCAGCTTTCTTT. This translates into CASSFGTGGAAFF.